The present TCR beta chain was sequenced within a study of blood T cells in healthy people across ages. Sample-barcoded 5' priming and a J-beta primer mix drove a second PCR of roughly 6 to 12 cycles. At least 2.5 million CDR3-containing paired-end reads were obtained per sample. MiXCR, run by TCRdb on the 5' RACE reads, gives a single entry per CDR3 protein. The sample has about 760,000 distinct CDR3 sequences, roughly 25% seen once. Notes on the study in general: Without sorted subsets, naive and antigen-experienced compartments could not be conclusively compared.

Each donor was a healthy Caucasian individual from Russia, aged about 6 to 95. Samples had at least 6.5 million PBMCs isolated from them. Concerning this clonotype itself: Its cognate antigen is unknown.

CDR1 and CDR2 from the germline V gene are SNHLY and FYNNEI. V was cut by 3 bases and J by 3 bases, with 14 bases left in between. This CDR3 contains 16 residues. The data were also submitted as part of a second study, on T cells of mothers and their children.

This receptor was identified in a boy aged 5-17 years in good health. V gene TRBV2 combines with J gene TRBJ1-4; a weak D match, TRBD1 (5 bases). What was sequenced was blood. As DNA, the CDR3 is TGTGCCAGCAGTGAGTGGACTGGAGGGGCTAATGAAAAACTGTTTTTT. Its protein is CASSEWTGGANEKLFF.